Here is one T cell receptor beta chain with its context. This clone was seen only a few times. Its binding antigen is unknown. Nothing much larger sits one base from this clone, and base qualities are not available. TCRbeta CDR3 regions were amplified from genomic DNA by means of the immunoSEQ Assay, a bias-controlled multiplex PCR. In the source study's methods: Within the assay, amplification of reference gene primers was used to estimate how many nucleated cells each sample contained. To quantify the absolute abundance of each unique TCRbeta CDR3 rearrangement, sequence reads were collapsed and filtered. For each sample, productive Simpson clonality was calculated as the square root of Simpson's diversity index across productive rearrangements. TCRdb obtained this table from immuneACCESS and retained in-frame rearrangements with V and J assigned. These tables miss some clones; where compared with another copy, unresolved V genes account for less than half of the shortfall, and the remainder is unexplained. V, J and clone size are taken as reported in that table, and D and trimming were inferred from the DNA itself. This sample comprises about 100,000 clones, around 85% of them detected only once. Clones ranked in the top ten supply about an eighth of the sample.

The collaborating institutions used their own protocols to collect whole blood in K2EDTA tubes. For TCRbeta analysis, collaborator samples were shipped as frozen whole blood, as isolated PBMCs, or as DNA extracted from either sample type. V was cut back by 1 base and J by 2 bases, leaving a gap of 6 bases between them. CDR1 SEHNR and CDR2 FQNEAQ were looked up in the germline V gene (reference sequence). The CDR3 has 13 amino acids, counting the end cysteine and phenylalanine. Left in the record is the CDR3 DNA by itself, 39 bases read in frame from the first base. These data belong to a study of blood T cell repertoires in COVID-19 (dated by TCRdb to 2020 to 2021). Broadly, across the study: Samples covering the acute and convalescent phases of COVID-19 were provided by collaborators in the United States, Italy and Spain. The prospective study material was composed of cDNA or gDNA derived from T cells, B-cell-depleted T cells, or PBMCs. The dataset comprised deeply sampled blood TCRbeta repertoires from subjects exposed to, actively infected with, or recovered from COVID-19. A freely available public database, intended as a resource for researchers studying the immune response to SARS-CoV-2, is where the repertoires were released. Samples came from the ongoing ImmuneRACE study (first 160 participants) plus 1,254 subjects from 6 global collaborators. Sample metadata almost always included a de-identified subject ID, COVID-19 status, age in years and sex. Where HLA class I and class II types were available, the types were taken from metadata supplied by the sample provider, not from assay-based typing.

On the study overall, not on this receptor specifically: The amount of clinical and demographic metadata varied by source and participant and was provided uncurated.

What was sequenced was peripheral blood. In this chain, TRBV7-9 is recombined with TRBJ2-7, with the D gene not clear enough to name. The TCR sequence derives from a man aged 50 or older with active or convalescent COVID-19. The DNA sequence reads TGTGCCAGCAGCTTAGTCCAGACCTACGAGCAGTACTTC. This is translated as CASSLVQTYEQYF.